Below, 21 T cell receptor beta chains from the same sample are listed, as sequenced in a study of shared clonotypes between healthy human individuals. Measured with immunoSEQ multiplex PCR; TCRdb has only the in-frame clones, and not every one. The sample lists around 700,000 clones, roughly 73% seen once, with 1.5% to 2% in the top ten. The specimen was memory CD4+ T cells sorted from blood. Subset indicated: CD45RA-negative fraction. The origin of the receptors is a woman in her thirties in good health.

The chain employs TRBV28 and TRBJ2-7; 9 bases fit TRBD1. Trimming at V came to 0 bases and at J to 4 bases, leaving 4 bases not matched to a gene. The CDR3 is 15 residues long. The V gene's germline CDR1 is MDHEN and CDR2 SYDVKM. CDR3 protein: CASSLWGQGLYEQYF. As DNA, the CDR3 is TGTGCCAGCAGTTTATGGGGACAGGGTTTATACGAGCAGTACTTC.

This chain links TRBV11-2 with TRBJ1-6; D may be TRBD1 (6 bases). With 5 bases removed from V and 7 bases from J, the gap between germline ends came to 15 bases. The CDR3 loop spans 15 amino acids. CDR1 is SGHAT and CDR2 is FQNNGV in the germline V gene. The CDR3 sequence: CASSKNRVGNSPLHF. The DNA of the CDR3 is TGTGCCAGCAGCAAGAACAGGGTTGGGAATTCACCCCTCCACTTT.

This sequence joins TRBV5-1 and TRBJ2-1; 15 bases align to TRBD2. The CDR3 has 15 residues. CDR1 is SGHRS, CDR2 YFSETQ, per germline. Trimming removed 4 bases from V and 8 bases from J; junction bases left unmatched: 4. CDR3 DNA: TGCGCCAGCAGCAATGGGACTAGCGGGAGGCATGAGCAGTTCTTC. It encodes CASSNGTSGRHEQFF.

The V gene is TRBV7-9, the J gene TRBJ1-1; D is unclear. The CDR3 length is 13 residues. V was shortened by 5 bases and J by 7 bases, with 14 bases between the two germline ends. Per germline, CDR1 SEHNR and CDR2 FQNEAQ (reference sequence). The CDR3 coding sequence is TGTGCCAGCAGCCCCGTCCCCAGAGATGAAGCTTTCTTT. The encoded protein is CASSPVPRDEAFF.

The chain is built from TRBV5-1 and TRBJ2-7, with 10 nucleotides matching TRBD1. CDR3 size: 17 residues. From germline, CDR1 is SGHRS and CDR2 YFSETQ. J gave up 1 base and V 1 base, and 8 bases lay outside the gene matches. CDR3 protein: CASSLLPGQGGSYEQYF. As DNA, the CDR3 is TGCGCCAGCAGCTTGCTACCCGGACAGGGGGGATCCTACGAGCAGTACTTC.

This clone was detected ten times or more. This chain's CDR3 is CASSLLGQGARGANVLTF. CDR3 bases: TGCGCCAGCAGCTTGTTGGGACAGGGGGCTCGTGGGGCCAACGTCCTGACTTTC. The V and J genes are TRBV5-1 and TRBJ2-6, with TRBD1 matching 12 bases. Germline V gives CDR1 SGHRS, CDR2 YFSETQ. The CDR3 covers 18 residues. The J segment lost 3 bases and the V segment lost 1 base, leaving 5 bases of the junction unmatched.

CDR3 region: CASSQDSFSGNTIYF. DNA for the CDR3: TGTGCCAGCAGCCAGGACAGTTTCTCTGGAAACACCATATATTTT. V usage is TRBV7-3 and J usage is TRBJ1-3; D might be TRBD1 (6 bases). Per germline, CDR1 SGHTA and CDR2 FQGTGA. V lost 5 bases and J lost 0, with 11 bases in between. The CDR3 is made up of 15 amino acids. Variable domain in full (rest from reference TRBV7-3 and TRBJ1-3): GAGVSQTPSNKVTEKGKYVELRCDPISGHTALYWYRQSLGQGPEFLIYFQGTGAADDSGLPNDRFFAVRPEGSVSTLKIQRTERGDSAVYLCASSQDSFSGNTIYFGEGSWLTVV.

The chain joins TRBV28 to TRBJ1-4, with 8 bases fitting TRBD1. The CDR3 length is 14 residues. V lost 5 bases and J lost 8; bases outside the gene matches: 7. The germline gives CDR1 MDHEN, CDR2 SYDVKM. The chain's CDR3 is CASSPGTGSEKLFF. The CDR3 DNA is TGTGCCAGCAGTCCCGGGACAGGTTCCGAAAAACTGTTTTTT.

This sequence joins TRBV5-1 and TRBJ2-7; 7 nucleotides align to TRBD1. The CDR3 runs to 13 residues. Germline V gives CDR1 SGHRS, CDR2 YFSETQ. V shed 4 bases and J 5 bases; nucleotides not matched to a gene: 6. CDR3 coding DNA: TGCGCCAGCAGCCCTGACAGGGCCGACGAGCAGTACTTC. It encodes CASSPDRADEQYF.

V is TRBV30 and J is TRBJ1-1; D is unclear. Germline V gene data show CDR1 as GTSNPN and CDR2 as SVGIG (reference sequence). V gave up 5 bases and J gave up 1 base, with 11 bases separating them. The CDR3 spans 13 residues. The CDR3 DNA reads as TGTGCCTGGGGCAGCTCATCGAACACTGAAGCTTTCTTT. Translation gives CAWGSSSNTEAFF.

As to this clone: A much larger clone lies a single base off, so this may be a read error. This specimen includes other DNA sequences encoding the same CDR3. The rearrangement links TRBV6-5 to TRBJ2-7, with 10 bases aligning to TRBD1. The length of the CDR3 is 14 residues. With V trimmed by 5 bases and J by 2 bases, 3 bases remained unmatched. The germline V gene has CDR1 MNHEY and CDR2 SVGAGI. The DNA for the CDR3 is TGTGCCAGCAGTCGCGGACAGGGGGCCTACGAGCAGTACTTC. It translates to CASSRGQGAYEQYF.

In nucleotides, the CDR3 is TGTGCCTGGAATATGGCAGGGGTTAACTATGGCTACACCTTC. It yields the protein CAWNMAGVNYGYTF. The rearrangement links TRBV30 to TRBJ1-2; TRBD1 is a possible D gene (6 bases). CDR1 is GTSNPN and CDR2 is SVGIG in the germline V gene (reference sequence). The CDR3 has 14 amino acids. V gave up 4 bases and J gave up 1 base, with 13 bases separating them.

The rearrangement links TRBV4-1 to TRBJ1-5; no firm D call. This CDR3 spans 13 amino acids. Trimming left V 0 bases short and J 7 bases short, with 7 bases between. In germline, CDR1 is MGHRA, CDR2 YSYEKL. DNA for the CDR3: TGCGCCAGCAGCCAAGATCCGGGACAGCCCCAGCATTTT. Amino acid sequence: CASSQDPGQPQHF.

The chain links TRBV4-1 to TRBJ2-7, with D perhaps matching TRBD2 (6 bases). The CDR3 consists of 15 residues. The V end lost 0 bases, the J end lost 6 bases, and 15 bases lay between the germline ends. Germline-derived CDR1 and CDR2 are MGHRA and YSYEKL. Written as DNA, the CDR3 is TGCGCCAGCAGCCAAGAACTCTCCCTAGCGCGCGAGCAGTACTTC. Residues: CASSQELSLAREQYF.

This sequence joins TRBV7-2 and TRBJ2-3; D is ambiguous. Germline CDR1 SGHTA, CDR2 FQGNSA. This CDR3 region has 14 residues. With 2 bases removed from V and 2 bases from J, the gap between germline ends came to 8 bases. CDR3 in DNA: TGTGCCAGCAGCTTATATGATATCACAGATACGCAGTATTTT. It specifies CASSLYDITDTQYF.

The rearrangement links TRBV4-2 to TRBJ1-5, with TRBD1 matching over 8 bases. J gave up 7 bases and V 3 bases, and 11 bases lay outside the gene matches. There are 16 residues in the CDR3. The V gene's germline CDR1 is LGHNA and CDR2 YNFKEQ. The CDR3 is CASSQDITGGGQPQHF. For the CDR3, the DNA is TGTGCCAGCAGCCAGGACATTACAGGGGGAGGACAGCCCCAGCATTTT.

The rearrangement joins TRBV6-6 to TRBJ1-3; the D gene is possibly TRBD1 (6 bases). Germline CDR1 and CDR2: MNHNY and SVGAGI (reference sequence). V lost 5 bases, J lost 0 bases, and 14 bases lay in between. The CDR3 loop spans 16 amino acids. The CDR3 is CASSQDSSSSGNTIYF. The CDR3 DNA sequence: TGTGCCAGCAGTCAGGACAGCAGTAGCTCTGGAAACACCATATATTTT.

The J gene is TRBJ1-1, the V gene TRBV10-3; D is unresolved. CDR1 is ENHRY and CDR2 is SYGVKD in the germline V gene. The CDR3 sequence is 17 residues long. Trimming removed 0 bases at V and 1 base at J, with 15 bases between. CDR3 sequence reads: CAISESIGKAANTEAFF. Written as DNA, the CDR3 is TGTGCCATCAGTGAGTCCATAGGTAAGGCGGCGAACACTGAAGCTTTCTTT.

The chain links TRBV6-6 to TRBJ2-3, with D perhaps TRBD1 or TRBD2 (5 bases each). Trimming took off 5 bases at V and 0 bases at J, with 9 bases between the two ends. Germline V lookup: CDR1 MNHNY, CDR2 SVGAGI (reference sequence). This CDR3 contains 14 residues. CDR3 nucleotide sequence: TGTGCCAGCAGTACCGGGGACAGCACAGATACGCAGTATTTT. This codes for CASSTGDSTDTQYF.

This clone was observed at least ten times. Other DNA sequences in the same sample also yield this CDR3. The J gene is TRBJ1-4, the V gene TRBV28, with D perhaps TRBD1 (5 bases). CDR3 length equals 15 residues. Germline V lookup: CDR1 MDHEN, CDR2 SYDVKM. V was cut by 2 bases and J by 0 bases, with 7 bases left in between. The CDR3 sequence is CASSLGGSTNEKLFF. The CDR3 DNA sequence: TGTGCCAGCAGTTTAGGGGGGTCAACTAATGAAAAACTGTTTTTT. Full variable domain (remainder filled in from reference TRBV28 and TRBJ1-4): DVKVTQSSRYLVKRTGEKVFLECVQDMDHENMFWYRQDPGLGLRLIYFSYDVKMKEKGDIPEGYSVSREKKERFSLILESASTNQTSMYLCASSLGGSTNEKLFFGSGTQLSVL.

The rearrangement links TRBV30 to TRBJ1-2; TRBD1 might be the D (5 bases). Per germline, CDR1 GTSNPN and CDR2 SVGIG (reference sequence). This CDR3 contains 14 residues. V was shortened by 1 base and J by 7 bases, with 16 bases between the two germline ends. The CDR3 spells CAWSEQLGVSGYTF. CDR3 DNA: TGTGCCTGGAGTGAACAGTTAGGGGTTAGTGGCTACACCTTC.